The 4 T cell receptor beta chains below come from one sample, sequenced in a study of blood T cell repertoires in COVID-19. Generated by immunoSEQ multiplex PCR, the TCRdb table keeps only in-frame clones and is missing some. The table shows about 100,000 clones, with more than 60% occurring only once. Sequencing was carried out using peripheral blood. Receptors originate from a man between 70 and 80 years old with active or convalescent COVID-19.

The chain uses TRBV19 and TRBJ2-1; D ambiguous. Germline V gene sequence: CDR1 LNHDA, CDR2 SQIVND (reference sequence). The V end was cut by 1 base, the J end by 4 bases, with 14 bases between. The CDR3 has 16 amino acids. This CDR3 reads CASSIVRSPFYNEQFF. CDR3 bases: TGTGCCAGTAGTATAGTTAGAAGCCCTTTTTACAATGAGCAGTTCTTC.

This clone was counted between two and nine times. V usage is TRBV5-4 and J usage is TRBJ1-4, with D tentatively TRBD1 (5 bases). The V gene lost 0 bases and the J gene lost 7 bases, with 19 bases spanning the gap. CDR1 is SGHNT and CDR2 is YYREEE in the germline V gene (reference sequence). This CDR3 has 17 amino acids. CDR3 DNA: TGTGCCAGCAGCTTGGCGGCAGGGAGGGGTTTGAGTGAAAAACTGTTTTTT. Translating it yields CASSLAAGRGLSEKLFF.

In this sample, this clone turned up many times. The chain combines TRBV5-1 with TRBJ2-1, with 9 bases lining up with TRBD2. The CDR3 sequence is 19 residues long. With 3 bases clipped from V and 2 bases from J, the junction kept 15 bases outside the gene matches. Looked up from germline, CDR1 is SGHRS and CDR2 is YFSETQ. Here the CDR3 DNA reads TGCGCCAGCAGCTCCGTTAGCGGGGGCCATTTGGTAACCTACAATGAGCAGTTCTTC. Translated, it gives CASSSVSGGHLVTYNEQFF. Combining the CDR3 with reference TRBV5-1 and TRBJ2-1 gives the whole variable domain KAGVTQTPRYLIKTRGQQVTLSCSPISGHRSVSWYQQTPGQGLQFLFEYFSETQRNKGNFPGRFSGRQFSNSRSEMNVSTLELGDSALYLCASSSVSGGHLVTYNEQFFGPGTRLTVL.

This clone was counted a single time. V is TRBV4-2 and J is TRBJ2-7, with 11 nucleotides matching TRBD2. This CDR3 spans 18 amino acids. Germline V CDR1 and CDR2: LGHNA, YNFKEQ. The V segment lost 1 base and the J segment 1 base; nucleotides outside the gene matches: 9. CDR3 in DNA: TGTGCCAGCAGCCAAGGTGGTTCGACTAGCGGGATATCCTACGAGCAGTACTTC. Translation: CASSQGGSTSGISYEQYF.